This TCR beta chain was retrieved from a study of identical twins' blood T cells. General study results and limits: Mainly, cloneset size products determined shared clonotypes, twins included.

The V and J ends lost 2 bases and 6 bases, in that order; junction bases with no gene match: 5. Looked up from germline, CDR1 is ENHRY and CDR2 is SYGVKD. The CDR3 runs 15 residues. This clonotype came up a few times. No antigen is known for it. Three pairs of healthy female monozygous twins were the donors. A previously described protocol, modified, built RNA-based TCR cDNA libraries. Each TCR cDNA library carried sample-specific barcodes on both ends. TCRdb recomputed calls from the 5' RACE reads with MiXCR, one row per CDR3 protein. The sample records 300,000 to 450,000 distinct CDR3 sequences, approximately 30% being singletons.

This rearrangement joins TRBV10-3 to TRBJ2-1; 9 bases are a match to TRBD2. The receptor comes from a woman aged 18-49 years in good health. Specimen: PBMCs. This chain's CDR3 is CAISEGSGGLNEQFF. CDR3 in DNA: TGTGCCATCAGTGAGGGGAGCGGGGGGCTCAATGAGCAGTTCTTC.